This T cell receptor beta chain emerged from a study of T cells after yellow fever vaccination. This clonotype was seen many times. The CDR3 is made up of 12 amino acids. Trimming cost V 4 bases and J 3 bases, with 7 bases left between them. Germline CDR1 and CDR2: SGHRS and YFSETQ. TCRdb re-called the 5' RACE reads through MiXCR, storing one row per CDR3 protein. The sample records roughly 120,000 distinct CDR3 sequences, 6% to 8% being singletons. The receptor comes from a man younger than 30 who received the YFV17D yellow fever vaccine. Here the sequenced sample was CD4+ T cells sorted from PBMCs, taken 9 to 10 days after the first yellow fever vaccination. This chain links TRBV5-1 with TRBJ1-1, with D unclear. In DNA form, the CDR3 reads TGCGCCAGCAGCCCGGATTACACTGAAGCTTTCTTT. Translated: CASSPDYTEAFF. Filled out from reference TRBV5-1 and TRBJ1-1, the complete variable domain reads KAGVTQTPRYLIKTRGQQVTLSCSPISGHRSVSWYQQTPGQGLQFLFEYFSETQRNKGNFPGRFSGRQFSNSRSEMNVSTLELGDSALYLCASSPDYTEAFFGQGTRLTVV.